Below, 18 T cell receptor beta chains from the same sample are listed, as sequenced in a study of blood T cell repertoires in COVID-19 (dated by TCRdb to between 2020 and 2021). Library prep was done by the immunoSEQ multiplex PCR assay. TCRdb stores this immuneACCESS table with in-frame sequences only. Part of the clones is absent; in the studies checked, under half of the shortfall reflects unresolved V genes, and no reason is known for the rest. The sample contains 250,000 to 350,000 clones, 87% of them found a single time. The ten largest make up about 5.4% of the sample. Input material: PBMCs or T cells enriched from blood (not recorded which). The receptors were sampled from a woman in her thirties who had recovered from COVID-19.

In this sample, this clone turned up a few times. The rearrangement joins TRBV12-3 or TRBV12-4 to TRBJ2-1, with D possibly matching TRBD2 (6 bases). Trimming took off 10 bases at V and 8 bases at J, with 15 bases between the two ends. The CDR3 has 12 amino acids. For the CDR3, the DNA is TGTGCCACCTCGTTTCCGGGGGATGAGCAGTTCTTC. Encoded protein: CATSFPGDEQFF.

This sequence joins TRBV29-1 and TRBJ1-2, with TRBD1 matching 8 bases. After removal of 1 base from V and 7 bases from J, the junction contained 8 bases not matched to a gene. CDR1 is SQVTM and CDR2 is ANQGSEA in the germline V gene. This CDR3 is built from 14 residues. The CDR3 region is CSVEVDRVAAGYTF. In nucleotides, the CDR3 is TGCAGCGTTGAAGTGGACAGGGTGGCTGCTGGCTACACCTTC.

The rearrangement joins TRBV10-3 to TRBJ1-4; 8 bases agree with TRBD1. The CDR3 covers 14 residues. V lost 5 bases, J lost 7 bases, and 6 bases stayed unmatched. Germline values: CDR1 ENHRY, CDR2 SYGVKD. The CDR3 reads CAISSGTGSEKLFF. The CDR3 DNA follows: TGTGCCATCAGTTCCGGGACAGGATCTGAAAAACTGTTTTTT.

The V and J genes are TRBV19 and TRBJ1-5, with D unclear. V dropped 3 bases and J dropped 4 bases, with 7 bases sitting between them. The CDR3 is 13 residues long. Looked up from germline, CDR1 is LNHDA and CDR2 is SQIVND (reference sequence). The CDR3, as DNA: TGTGCCAGTAGTATGAGCACGAATCAGCCCCAGCATTTT. Its protein is CASSMSTNQPQHF.

The rearrangement uses TRBV15 and TRBJ1-5; a possible D gene is TRBD1 (6 bases). Trimming left V 2 bases short and J 6 bases short, with 11 bases between. Looked up from germline, CDR1 is LNHNV and CDR2 is YYDKDF (reference sequence). The CDR3 length is 14 residues. The CDR3 loop reads CATSRNRDGQPQHF. CDR3 nucleotides: TGTGCCACCAGCAGAAACAGGGACGGTCAGCCCCAGCATTTT. Based on the CDR3 plus reference TRBV15 and TRBJ1-5, the full variable domain is DAMVIQNPRYQVTQFGKPVTLSCSQTLNHNVMYWYQQKSSQAPKLLFHYYDKDFNNEADTPDNFQSRRPNTSFCFLDIRSPGLGDTAMYLCATSRNRDGQPQHFGDGTRLSIL.

This clone was picked up a small number of times. The chain employs TRBV12-3 or TRBV12-4 and TRBJ2-3; the D gene is possibly TRBD2 (6 bases). There are 13 residues in the CDR3. Trimming stripped 7 bases from V and 4 bases from J, with 12 bases between. The CDR3 DNA reads TGTGCCAGCACCCTGACTAGTGCAGATACGCAGTATTTT. It specifies CASTLTSADTQYF.

V is TRBV25-1 and J is TRBJ1-2; D gene ambiguous. Germline lookup yields CDR1 MGHDK and CDR2 SYGVNS. This CDR3 has 12 residues. Trimming removed 3 bases from V and 4 bases from J, with 6 bases in between. The CDR3 reads CASSDRSYGYTF. The CDR3 DNA sequence: TGTGCCAGCAGTGACAGGTCCTATGGCTACACCTTC.

This chain connects TRBV7-2 to TRBJ2-7; 8 nucleotides line up with TRBD1. The CDR3 consists of 15 residues. V shed 4 bases and J 4 bases; nucleotides not matched to a gene: 9. CDR1 is SGHTA, CDR2 FQGNSA, per germline. The CDR3 protein is CASSSSLQGAYEQYF. Written as DNA, the CDR3 is TGTGCCAGCAGCTCCTCGCTCCAGGGGGCGTACGAGCAGTACTTC.

Only a few counts were recorded for this clone. The genes are TRBV7-2 and TRBJ1-2, with 9 bases lining up with TRBD1. Trimming cost V 4 bases and J 2 bases; bases outside gene matches: 8. This CDR3 comprises 16 residues. The germline gives CDR1 SGHTA, CDR2 FQGNSA. CDR3 sequence (DNA): TGTGCCAGCAGCTCCTCGCCCGGGACAGGGAACTATGGCTACACCTTC. Translated, it gives CASSSSPGTGNYGYTF.

V and J are TRBV19 and TRBJ2-2, with a weak D call TRBD1 (5 bases). The length of the CDR3 is 14 residues. CDR1 and CDR2 (germline): LNHDA, SQIVND (reference sequence). V was shortened by 9 bases and J by 4 bases, with 15 bases between the two germline ends. The CDR3 sequence is CASQTVLATGELFF. Written as DNA, the CDR3 is TGTGCCAGCCAGACAGTTCTGGCCACCGGGGAGCTGTTTTTT. Complete variable domain (other parts from reference TRBV19 and TRBJ2-2): DGGITQSPKYLFRKEGQNVTLSCEQNLNHDAMYWYRQDPGQGLRLIYYSQIVNDFQKGDIAEGYSVSREKKESFPLTVTSAQKNPTAFYLCASQTVLATGELFFGEGSRLTVL.

The chain couples TRBV4-1 to TRBJ1-5; D remains unclear. Deletions cut 6 bases from V and 0 bases from J, with 12 bases between. Germline V gene data show CDR1 as MGHRA and CDR2 as YSYEKL. This CDR3 contains 15 residues. CDR3 residues: CASSPTDFSNQPQHF. The CDR3 nucleotides read TGCGCCAGCAGTCCAACAGATTTTAGCAATCAGCCCCAGCATTTT.

The J gene is TRBJ1-2, the V gene TRBV6-2 or TRBV6-3; D is unclear. CDR3 size: 13 residues. Trimming shortened V by 5 bases and J by 8 bases, and 15 bases separated the two germline ends. Looked up from germline, CDR1 is MNHEY and CDR2 is SVGEGT. CDR3: CASSNGPGGGYTF. CDR3 coding DNA: TGTGCCAGCAGTAACGGCCCTGGCGGCGGCTACACCTTC.

V gene TRBV3-1 (or the pseudogene TRBV3-2) combines with J gene TRBJ1-5; 8 nucleotides agree with TRBD1. CDR1 and CDR2 (germline): LGHDT, YNNKEL (reference sequence). The CDR3 spans 16 residues. Germline trimming cut 1 base from V and 2 bases from J; bases unmatched to any gene: 4. The CDR3 nucleotides are TGTGCCAGCAGCCAAGGCAGGGGGCTGGGCAATCAGCCCCAGCATTTT. This codes for CASSQGRGLGNQPQHF.

This clone was recorded a few times. The chain couples TRBV7-2 to TRBJ1-2; D is unclear. Trimming shortened V by 0 bases and J by 4 bases, and 12 bases separated the two germline ends. The CDR3 covers 15 residues. Germline V gives CDR1 SGHTA, CDR2 FQGNSA. For the CDR3, the DNA is TGTGCCAGCAGCTTAGCCAGATTATCCACCTATGGCTACACCTTC. Its translation is CASSLARLSTYGYTF.

Written as DNA, the CDR3 is TGTGCCAGCAGTCGACAGGGTGGTCAGCCCCAGCATTTT. This translates into CASSRQGGQPQHF. This chain uses TRBV6-5 with TRBJ1-5, with 7 bases that match TRBD1. CDR3 length equals 13 residues. Trimming took 5 bases from V and 6 from J; bases not matched to a gene: 4. CDR1 and CDR2 (germline): MNHEY, SVGAGI.

The chain uses TRBV6-5 and TRBJ2-7; TRBD2 might be the D (5 bases). The germline V gene encodes CDR1 MNHEY and CDR2 SVGAGI. Trimming stripped 6 bases from V and 8 bases from J, with 14 bases between. CDR3 size: 12 residues. CDR3 nucleotides: TGTGCCAGCAGCTCCGGACTTGGGAAGCAGTACTTC. This translates into CASSSGLGKQYF.

This clone has only one observation. The chain uses TRBV18 and TRBJ2-5; 9 nucleotides match TRBD2. This CDR3 has 16 residues. The ends lost 6 bases at V and 0 bases at J; junction bases unmatched: 8. CDR1 and CDR2 (germline): KGHSH, LQKENI. This CDR3 reads CASSLASGGYQETQYF. As DNA, the CDR3 is TGTGCCAGCTCTCTGGCGAGCGGGGGGTACCAAGAGACCCAGTACTTC.

This chain links TRBV28 with TRBJ1-1; tentatively, D is TRBD1 (6 bases). The V gene lost 3 bases and the J gene lost 3 bases, with 26 bases spanning the gap. This CDR3 has 19 amino acids. Germline V CDR1 and CDR2: MDHEN, SYDVKM. CDR3 sequence (DNA): TGTGCCAGCAGTTTGTCGGGGGGGCGCGTTCGCCTATGGGACACTGAAGCTTTCTTT. Amino acids: CASSLSGGRVRLWDTEAFF. The whole variable domain, remainder taken from reference TRBV28 and TRBJ1-1, is DVKVTQSSRYLVKRTGEKVFLECVQDMDHENMFWYRQDPGLGLRLIYFSYDVKMKEKGDIPEGYSVSREKKERFSLILESASTNQTSMYLCASSLSGGRVRLWDTEAFFGQGTRLTVV.